This TCR beta chain was retrieved from a study of T cell repertoires in cytomegalovirus infection. About the study: TCR beta signatures that were public indicated CMV infection and matching HLA type. Study results and limitations: There were HLA-C-restricted CMV-specific TCR beta clonotypes dominating the ex vivo response. The cumulative frequency of public TCR beta families identified carriers of CMV plus the relevant HLA.

At least ten counts were recorded for this clonotype. Its specificity is unknown. One entry per CDR3 protein results from TCRdb running MiXCR on the reads. The table shows around 120,000 distinct CDR3 sequences, with 20% to 30% occurring only once. The CDR3 totals 15 residues. CDR1 and CDR2 (germline): SGHVS, FQNEAQ. Trimming removed 4 bases at V and 1 base at J, with 11 bases between. V gene TRBV7-8 combines with J gene TRBJ1-5; no reliable D call. The receptor was derived from a human donor in good health (CMV status not recorded). Some clones in this sample may be carry-over from other donors' samples. The sequenced material came from PBMCs, sequenced either directly or after in vitro stimulation (not recorded which). The CDR3 coding sequence is TGTGCCAGCAGCTCCTGGACCCGGAGCAATCAGCCCCAGCATTTT. Protein sequence: CASSSWTRSNQPQHF.